This TCR beta chain is drawn from a study of shared clonotypes between healthy human individuals. Background on the study: CD4 naive and memory got three plates each, CD8 naive two, CD8 memory one.

CD4+ cells were split into CD45RA+ naive and CD45RA-negative memory subsets. Germline CDR1 is SEHNR and CDR2 is FQNEAQ (reference sequence). After removal of 5 bases from V and 5 bases from J, the junction contained 7 bases not matched to a gene. There are 15 residues in the CDR3. To note about this clone: Its antigen remains unknown.

The study, taken as a whole, reports: Relative to memory subsets, naive subsets generally showed larger estimated richness.

Deep-level assay runs were performed. This table comes from immunoSEQ multiplex PCR, and its TCRdb copy is limited to in-frame clones, with some not included. The sample lists around 2.5 million clones, 80% to 95% occurring once. The chain links TRBV7-9 to TRBJ2-5, with 11 bases fitting TRBD2. Sequences were obtained from naive CD4+ T cells from PBMCs. Subset given: CD45RA+ positively selected. The source of this sequence is a man aged 18 to 30 in good health. Some clones in this sample may be carry-over from other donors' samples. The chain's CDR3 is CASSLASGRMETQYF. CDR3 sequence (DNA): TGTGCCAGCAGCCTGGCTAGCGGGAGGATGGAGACCCAGTACTTC.